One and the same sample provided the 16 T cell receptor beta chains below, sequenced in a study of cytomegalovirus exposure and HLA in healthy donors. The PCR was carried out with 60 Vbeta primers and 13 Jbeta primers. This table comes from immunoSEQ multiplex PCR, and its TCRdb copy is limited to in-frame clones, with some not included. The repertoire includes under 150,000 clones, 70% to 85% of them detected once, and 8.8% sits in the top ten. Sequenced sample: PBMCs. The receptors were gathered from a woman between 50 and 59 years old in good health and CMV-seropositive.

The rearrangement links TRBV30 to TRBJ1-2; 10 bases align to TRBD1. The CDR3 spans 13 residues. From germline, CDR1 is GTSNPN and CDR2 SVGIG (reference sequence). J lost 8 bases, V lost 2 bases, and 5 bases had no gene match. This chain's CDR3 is CAWSRDRGGGYTF. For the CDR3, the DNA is TGTGCCTGGAGTAGGGACAGGGGAGGCGGCTACACCTTC.

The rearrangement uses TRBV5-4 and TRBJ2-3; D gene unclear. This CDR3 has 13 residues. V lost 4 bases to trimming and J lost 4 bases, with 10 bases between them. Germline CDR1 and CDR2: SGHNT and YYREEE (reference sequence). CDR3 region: CASSTSLADTQYF. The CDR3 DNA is TGTGCCAGCAGCACATCCTTGGCAGATACGCAGTATTTT.

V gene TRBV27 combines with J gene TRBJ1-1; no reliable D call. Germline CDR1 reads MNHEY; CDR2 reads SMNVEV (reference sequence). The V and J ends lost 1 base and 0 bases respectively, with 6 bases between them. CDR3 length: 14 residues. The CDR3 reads CASSLWSLNTEAFF. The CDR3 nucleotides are TGTGCCAGCAGTTTATGGAGTTTGAACACTGAAGCTTTCTTT.

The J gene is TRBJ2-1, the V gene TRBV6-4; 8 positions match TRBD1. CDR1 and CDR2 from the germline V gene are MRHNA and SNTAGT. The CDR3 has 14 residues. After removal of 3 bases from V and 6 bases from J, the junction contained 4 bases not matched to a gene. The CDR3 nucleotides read TGTGCCAGCAGTGAATGGGGACAGGTCAATGAGCAGTTCTTC. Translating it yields CASSEWGQVNEQFF.

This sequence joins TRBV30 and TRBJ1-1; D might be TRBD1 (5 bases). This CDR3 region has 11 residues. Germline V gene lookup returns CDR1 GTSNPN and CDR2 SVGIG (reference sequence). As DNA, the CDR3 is TGTGCTTTGGCAGGGCGGACTGAAGCTTTCTTT. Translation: CALAGRTEAFF.

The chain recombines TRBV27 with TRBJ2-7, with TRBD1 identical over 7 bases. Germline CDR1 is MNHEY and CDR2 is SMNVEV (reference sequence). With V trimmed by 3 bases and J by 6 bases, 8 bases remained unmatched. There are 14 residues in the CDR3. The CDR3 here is CASSFWDRGAEQYF. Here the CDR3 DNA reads TGTGCCAGCAGTTTTTGGGACAGAGGGGCCGAGCAGTACTTC.

CDR3 in DNA: TGTGCCAGCAGCTTAGAGGCAGGGAGGGGGTTTGAAGCTTTCTTT. As protein: CASSLEAGRGFEAFF. The genes are TRBV11-2 and TRBJ1-1; the D gene is possibly TRBD1 (6 bases). The germline V gene encodes CDR1 SGHAT and CDR2 FQNNGV. CDR3 length: 15 amino acids. Trimming removed 0 bases at V and 7 bases at J, with 15 bases between.

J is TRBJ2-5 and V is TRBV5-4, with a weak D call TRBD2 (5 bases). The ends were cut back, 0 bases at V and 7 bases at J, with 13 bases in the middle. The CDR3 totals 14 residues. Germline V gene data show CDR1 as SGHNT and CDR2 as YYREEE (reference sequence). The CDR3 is CASSLAGKDGTQYF. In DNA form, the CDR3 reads TGTGCCAGCAGCTTGGCCGGGAAGGACGGGACCCAGTACTTC.

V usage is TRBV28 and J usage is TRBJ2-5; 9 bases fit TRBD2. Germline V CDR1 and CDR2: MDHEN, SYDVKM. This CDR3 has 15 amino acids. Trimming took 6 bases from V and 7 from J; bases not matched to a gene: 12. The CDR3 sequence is CASRLMRGGTTTQYF. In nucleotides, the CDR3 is TGTGCCAGCAGGCTGATGCGGGGGGGGACGACGACCCAGTACTTC.

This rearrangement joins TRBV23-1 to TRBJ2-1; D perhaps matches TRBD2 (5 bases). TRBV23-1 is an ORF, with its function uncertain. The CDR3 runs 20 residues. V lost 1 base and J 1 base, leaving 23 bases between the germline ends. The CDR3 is CASSQYSRRIARDSYNEQFF. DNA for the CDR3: TGCGCCAGCAGTCAATACTCGAGGCGTATAGCGAGAGATTCCTACAATGAGCAGTTCTTC.

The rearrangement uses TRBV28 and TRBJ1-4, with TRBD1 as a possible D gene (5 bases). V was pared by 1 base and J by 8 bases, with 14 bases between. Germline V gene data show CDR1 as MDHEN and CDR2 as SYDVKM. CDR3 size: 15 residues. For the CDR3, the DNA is TGTGCCAGCAGTTTATTGAACAGGATCGAGGAAAAACTGTTTTTT. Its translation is CASSLLNRIEEKLFF.

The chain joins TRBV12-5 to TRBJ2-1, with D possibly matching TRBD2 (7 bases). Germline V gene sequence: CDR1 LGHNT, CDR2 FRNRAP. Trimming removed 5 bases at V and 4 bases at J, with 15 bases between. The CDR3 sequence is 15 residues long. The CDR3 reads CASGPPAGAYNEQFF. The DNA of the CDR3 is TGTGCTAGTGGTCCCCCGGCGGGGGCGTACAATGAGCAGTTCTTC.

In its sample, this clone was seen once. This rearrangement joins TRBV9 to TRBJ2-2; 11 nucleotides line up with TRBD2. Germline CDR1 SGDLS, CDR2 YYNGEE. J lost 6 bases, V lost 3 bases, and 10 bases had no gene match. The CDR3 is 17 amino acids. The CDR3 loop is CASSGDPLAGGPGELFF. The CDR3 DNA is TGTGCCAGCAGCGGAGACCCCCTAGCGGGGGGCCCCGGGGAGCTGTTTTTT. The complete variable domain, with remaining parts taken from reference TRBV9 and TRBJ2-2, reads DSGVTQTPKHLITATGQRVTLRCSPRSGDLSVYWYQQSLDQGLQFLIQYYNGEERAKGNILERFSAQQFPDLHSELNLSSLELGDSALYFCASSGDPLAGGPGELFFGEGSRLTVL.

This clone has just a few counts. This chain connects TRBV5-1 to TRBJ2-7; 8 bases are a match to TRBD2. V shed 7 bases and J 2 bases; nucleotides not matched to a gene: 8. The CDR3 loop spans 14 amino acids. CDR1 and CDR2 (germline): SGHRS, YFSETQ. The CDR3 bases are TGCGCCAGCCACCAGACTAGCGCGGCCTACGAGCAGTACTTC. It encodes CASHQTSAAYEQYF.

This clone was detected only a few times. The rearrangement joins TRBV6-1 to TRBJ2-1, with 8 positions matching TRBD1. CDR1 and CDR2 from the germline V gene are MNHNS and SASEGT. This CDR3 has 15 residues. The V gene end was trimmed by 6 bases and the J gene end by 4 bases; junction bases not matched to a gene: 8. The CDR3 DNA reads TGTGCCAGCAGCCGCGGACAGGGCCTTTACAATGAGCAGTTCTTC. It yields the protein CASSRGQGLYNEQFF.

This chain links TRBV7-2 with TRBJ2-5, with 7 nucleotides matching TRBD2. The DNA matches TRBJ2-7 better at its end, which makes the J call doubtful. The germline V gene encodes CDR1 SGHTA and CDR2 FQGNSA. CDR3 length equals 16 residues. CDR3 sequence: CASSFRGDRSSYEQYF. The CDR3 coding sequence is TGTGCCAGCAGCTTTCGGGGGGACCGTTCCTCCTACGAGCAGTACTTC.